This T cell receptor beta chain comes out of a study of T-cell reconstitution after alpha-beta-depleted transplantation in children. The library targeted TCRbeta and was prepared with unique molecular identifiers. Using its own MiXCR run on the PCR reads, TCRdb lists one record per CDR3 protein. The repertoire consists of fewer than 200,000 distinct CDR3 sequences, with around 6.8% occurring once and the leading ten covering over 2.5%. The CDR3 runs 14 residues. Germline V gene sequence: CDR1 SGHTA, CDR2 FQGNSA. V lost 5 bases to trimming and J lost 2 bases; unmatched junction nucleotides: 5. The chain joins TRBV7-2 to TRBJ2-5; 7 bases are shared with TRBD2. The sample was PBMCs from the stem cell graft donor, taken from the stem cell graft. This clonotype was obtained from a human donor who donated a stem cell graft to a child with Wiskott-Aldrich syndrome. The CDR3 sequence is CASSVGTTQETQYF. CDR3 nucleotide sequence: TGTGCCAGCAGCGTCGGGACTACGCAAGAGACCCAGTACTTC. Variable domain in full (rest from reference TRBV7-2 and TRBJ2-5): GAGVSQSPSNKVTEKGKDVELRCDPISGHTALYWYRQSLGQGLEFLIYFQGNSAPDKSGLPSDRFSAERTGGSVSTLTIQRTQQEDSAVYLCASSVGTTQETQYFGPGTRLLVL.